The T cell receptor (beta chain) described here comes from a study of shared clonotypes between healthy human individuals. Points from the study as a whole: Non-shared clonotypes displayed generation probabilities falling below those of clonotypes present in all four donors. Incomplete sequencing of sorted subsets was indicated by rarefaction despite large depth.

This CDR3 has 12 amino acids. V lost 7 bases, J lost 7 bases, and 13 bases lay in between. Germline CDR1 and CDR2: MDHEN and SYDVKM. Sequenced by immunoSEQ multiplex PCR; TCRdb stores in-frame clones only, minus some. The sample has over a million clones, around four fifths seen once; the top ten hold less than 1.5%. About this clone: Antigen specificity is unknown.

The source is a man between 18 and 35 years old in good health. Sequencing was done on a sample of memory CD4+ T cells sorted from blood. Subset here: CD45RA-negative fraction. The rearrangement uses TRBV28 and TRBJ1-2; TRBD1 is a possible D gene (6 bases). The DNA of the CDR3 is TGTGCCAGCAACCGGCAGGGGCTTGGCTACACCTTC. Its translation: CASNRQGLGYTF.